These 13 T cell receptor beta chains came from one sample sequenced in a study of blood T cells in healthy people across ages. A J-beta primer mix and a sample-barcoded 5' primer were used in a second PCR of about 7 to 12 cycles. TCRdb independently ran MiXCR on the 5' RACE reads; one entry per CDR3 protein. The data contain about 1.7 million distinct CDR3 sequences, approximately 30% of them singletons. Sequencing was done on a sample of blood. The receptor source for this set is a woman in her thirties in good health.

The chain is built from TRBV11-3 and TRBJ2-3; D not certain. The V gene's germline CDR1 is SGHNT and CDR2 YENEEA. This CDR3 has 15 residues. Between the trimmed V and J ends, which lost 0 bases and 5 bases, there was a span of 12 bases. In DNA form, the CDR3 reads TGTGCCAGCAGCTTAGAAGGGCTAGTACAAGATACGCAGTATTTT. Its translation is CASSLEGLVQDTQYF. Looking up the rest from reference TRBV11-3 and TRBJ2-3 gives the full variable domain: EAGVVQSPRYKIIEKKQPVAFWCNPISGHNTLYWYLQNLGQGPELLIRYENEEAVDDSQLPKDRFSAERLKGVDSTLKIQPAELGDSAVYLCASSLEGLVQDTQYFGPGTRLTVL.

The rearrangement links TRBV4-2 to TRBJ1-2; D might be TRBD1 (5 bases). Germline V gene sequence: CDR1 LGHNA, CDR2 YNFKEQ. The CDR3 is 18 amino acids. Trimming took off 0 bases at V and 8 bases at J, with 25 bases between the two ends. The CDR3 DNA sequence: TGTGCCAGCAGCCAAGATCTCGGCAGTCCAGGGCCGGGGGGAGGCTACACCTTC. Protein product: CASSQDLGSPGPGGGYTF.

The J gene is TRBJ2-5, the V gene TRBV25-1; 9 nucleotides line up with TRBD2. The trim removed 6 bases at V and 3 bases at J, leaving 5 bases unmatched. CDR3 length: 14 amino acids. The germline V gene has CDR1 MGHDK and CDR2 SYGVNS. The CDR3 DNA reads as TGTGCCAGCAGCGTAGCGGGGGAGAAAGAGACCCAGTACTTC. It yields the protein CASSVAGEKETQYF. The full variable domain, rest sourced from reference TRBV25-1 and TRBJ2-5, is EADIYQTPRYLVIGTGKKITLECSQTMGHDKMYWYQQDPGMELHLIHYSYGVNSTEKGDLSSESTVSRIRTEHFPLTLESARPSHTSQYLCASSVAGEKETQYFGPGTRLLVL.

V usage is TRBV2 and J usage is TRBJ2-1; no reliable D call. Germline V gene lookup returns CDR1 SNHLY and CDR2 FYNNEI. The V end was cut by 7 bases, the J end by 7 bases, with 11 bases between. This CDR3 is 12 amino acids long. The CDR3 sequence is CASKMFRNEQFF. Written as DNA, the CDR3 is TGTGCCAGCAAAATGTTCCGGAATGAGCAGTTCTTC.

This clonotype was observed a handful of times. The chain employs TRBV7-2 and TRBJ2-7; 10 bases agree with TRBD2. This CDR3 region has 15 residues. J lost 2 bases, V lost 5 bases, and 6 bases had no gene match. Germline CDR1 and CDR2: SGHTA and FQGNSA. The CDR3 spells CASSEGTSAAYEQYF. The CDR3 nucleotides read TGTGCCAGCAGCGAAGGGACTAGCGCGGCCTACGAGCAGTACTTC.

In its sample, this clonotype was seen a few times. V is TRBV7-2 and J is TRBJ1-5; D not resolved. The V gene's germline CDR1 is SGHTA and CDR2 FQGNSA. The V end was cut by 2 bases, the J end by 7 bases, with 12 bases between. The CDR3 consists of 14 residues. CDR3 loop: CASSLNSLPQPQHF. The CDR3 nucleotides are TGTGCCAGCAGCTTAAATTCACTCCCGCAGCCCCAGCATTTT.

This chain connects TRBV20-1 to TRBJ2-7; a weak D match, TRBD2 (7 bases). The CDR3 covers 14 residues. Trimming shortened V by 6 bases and J by 0 bases, and 15 bases separated the two germline ends. The germline V gene has CDR1 DFQATT and CDR2 SNEGSKA (reference sequence). This CDR3 is CSAHPGGSSYEQYF. In DNA, the CDR3 is TGCAGTGCACACCCGGGGGGCAGCTCCTACGAGCAGTACTTC.

The chain combines TRBV3-1 with TRBJ2-3, with 7 bases lining up with TRBD1. V lost 4 bases, J lost 2 bases, and 6 bases stayed unmatched. Germline V gene sequence: CDR1 LGHDT, CDR2 YNNKEL (reference sequence). This CDR3 comprises 15 residues. The CDR3 region is CASSRDSIDTDTQYF. As DNA, the CDR3 is TGTGCCAGCAGCCGGGACAGCATTGACACAGATACGCAGTATTTT.

The chain combines TRBV5-1 with TRBJ2-6; TRBD1 aligns across 7 bases. CDR3 length: 17 residues. Germline CDR1 is SGHRS and CDR2 is YFSETQ. The ends lost 6 bases at V and 2 bases at J; junction bases unmatched: 11. The CDR3 protein is CASTSTAGTAGANVLTF. The CDR3 DNA follows: TGCGCCAGCACCTCAACCGCCGGGACAGCTGGGGCCAACGTCCTGACTTTC.

This clonotype turned up a few times. V is TRBV28 and J is TRBJ1-5; D is unresolved. Germline values: CDR1 MDHEN, CDR2 SYDVKM. This CDR3 contains 13 residues. The V end lost 7 bases, the J end lost 0 bases, and 7 bases lay between the germline ends. CDR3 DNA sequence: TGTGCCAGCACCCCTTTTAGCAATCAGCCCCAGCATTTT. It yields the protein CASTPFSNQPQHF.

The rearrangement joins TRBV29-1 to TRBJ2-5; no firm D call. The CDR3 extends over 13 amino acids. The germline CDR1 and CDR2 sequences are SQVTM and ANQGSEA. Trimming shortened V by 1 base and J by 4 bases, and 10 bases separated the two germline ends. The DNA for the CDR3 is TGCAGCGTTGAAGGTGGCTCGGGAGAGACCCAGTACTTC. It encodes CSVEGGSGETQYF.

V gene TRBV5-1 combines with J gene TRBJ1-2; no definite D call. This CDR3 contains 15 residues. The germline gives CDR1 SGHRS, CDR2 YFSETQ. V gave up 0 bases and J gave up 8 bases, with 17 bases separating them. The CDR3 DNA reads as TGCGCCAGCAGCTTGGCCGGTATTTACGGCGAGGGCTACACCTTC. This encodes CASSLAGIYGEGYTF.

The rearrangement links TRBV4-3 to TRBJ2-1; D not certain. This CDR3 contains 15 residues. V was trimmed by 4 bases and J by 2 bases, leaving 12 bases between them. Germline V gives CDR1 LGHNA, CDR2 YSLEER. The CDR3 DNA sequence: TGCGCCAGCAGCCCACAAGTGTATACCTACAATGAGCAGTTCTTC. This translates into CASSPQVYTYNEQFF.